The table lists the clone carrying this TCR beta chain with many counts. Its target is not known. Combining iRepertoire HTBI primers with Arm-PCR of CDR3 regions, the authors built TCR beta libraries. TCRdb fed the multiplex PCR reads into MiXCR, producing one record per CDR3 protein. This table holds around 450,000 distinct CDR3 sequences, over 14% found once. This entry belongs to a study of regulatory T cells in long-lasting Graves disease. General observations from the study: Limited sample numbers may have lowered accuracy.

Documented time point: newly diagnosed GD, antithyroid drugs for less than 3 months. Making the TCR library involved RNA that had been extracted from PBMCs. Germline V gives CDR1 SGHKS, CDR2 YYEKEE (reference sequence). V shed 0 bases and J 5 bases; nucleotides not matched to a gene: 5. The CDR3 is 15 residues long. The data were also submitted as part of a second study, on T cells in Graves' hyperthyroidism and ophthalmopathy. That investigation notes: Graves' hyperthyroidism without ophthalmopathy progression within 18 months was termed stable. Patients were excluded because of uncontrolled infection, other autoimmune disease, pregnancy or lactation.

The sample in question was peripheral blood mononuclear cells (PBMCs), obtained at new diagnosis, from a patient treated with antithyroid drugs. This chain joins TRBV5-5 and TRBJ2-7, with 10 positions matching TRBD2. This receptor was taken from a middle-aged woman with Graves disease. This chain's CDR3 is CASSLASGSSDEQYF. In DNA, the CDR3 is TGTGCCAGCAGCTTGGCTAGCGGGAGTAGCGACGAGCAGTACTTC.